The subject of this entry is one T cell receptor beta chain. The specificity of this receptor is unknown. From a lookup of the germline V gene, CDR1 and CDR2 are SQVTM and ANQGSEA. The CDR3, cysteine through phenylalanine, is 13 amino acids long. The nucleotide record is missing. For each CD8+ T cell subset, flow sorting was done in triplicate, and a few hundred thousand cells per subset went directly into RLT lysis buffer. Naive CD8+ T cells were defined stringently as CD45RO-CCR7+CD27+CD95- to exclude memory contaminants. Peripheral blood mononuclear cells were isolated from buffy coats using standard density gradient centrifugation. A FACSAria III was used to flow-sort naive CXCR3-negative and CXCR3-positive CD8+ T cells. Total RNA was extracted from sorted cells with an RNeasy Mini Kit. This entry comes from a study of CXCR3-negative and CXCR3-positive naive CD8 T cells (dated by TCRdb to about 2019). For the study in its entirety: Roughly 150 million TRB reads were obtained in total, roughly 1.5 +/- 0.3 million reads per library. Diversity and physicochemical repertoire analyses were performed on around 10 donors pooled from two independent experiments. For the TRBV-TRBJ cluster analysis, the naive subsets came from about five donors, while the memory cells came from 3 donors. Findings and caveats that apply to the study as a whole: Both naive subsets had comparably high repertoire diversity, while memory CD8+ T cells had much lower repertoire diversity. Because surface CD5, which is linked to self-reactivity in mice, was comparable between the naive subsets, TCR interaction strength was also inferred from TRB CDR3 physicochemical properties. TRB CDR3s from CXCR3-positive naive cells showed higher hydrophobicity (lower Kidera factor 4), lower energy, and higher strength and volume indices than CXCR3-negative naive cells. Naive CXCR3-negative and CXCR3-positive cells from the same donor showed similar TRBV-TRBJ usage, whereas memory cells showed distinct patterns. Freshly isolated PBMCs were used for most assays because CXCR3 expression partially decreased after cryopreservation.

Instrument on record: NextSeq 550. The Human TCR Profiling Kit (MiLaboratory) was used to make UMI-labeled 5' RACE TRB cDNA libraries. The full amount of extracted RNA was used for cDNA synthesis, and the full amount of resulting cDNA was used for PCR amplification. Libraries were prepared in parallel using an identical number of PCR cycles. Turning to the authors' computational methods: MIGEC and MiXCR extracted about 50,000 +/- 10,000 unique UMI-labeled TRB cDNA molecules per library, requiring at least two reads per UMI. Each library averaged 40,000 +/- 10,000 functional in-frame TRB CDR3 nucleotide clonotypes without stop codons. After downsampling to 5000 UMI-labeled TRB molecules per sample, diversity metrics, including normalized Shannon-Wiener and Chao1, were computed in VDJtools. VDJtools computed clonotype-size-weighted physicochemical properties of the central five CDR3 residues: interaction energy, strength, volume and Kidera factor 4. The reads were reprocessed in TCRdb, with one entry per CDR3 protein sequence and no accompanying DNA. Clone size and V and J calls follow TCRdb, not the original study. This sample's table lists around 63,000 distinct CDR3 sequences. Around 5% of the sample is held by the ten biggest clonotypes.

What was sequenced was naive CXCR3+ CD8+ T cells from blood. This specimen's cell subset or site label, per the study, means: CD45RO-CCR7+CD27+CD95- naive CD8+ T cells expressing CXCR3 (TNR3+). The rearrangement combines TRBV29-1 with TRBJ2-3. The receptor was isolated from a human donor in good health. Some clones in this sample may be carry-over from other donors' samples. CDR3 region: CSVYSASTDTQYF.